A selection of T cell receptor beta chains follows, all from one sample in a study of cytomegalovirus exposure and HLA in healthy donors. Only in-frame clones appear in the TCRdb table, and some are missing; sequencing was by immunoSEQ multiplex PCR. The table lists 100,000 to 150,000 clones, roughly a tenth of them singletons. The sample taken for sequencing was PBMCs. Receptor source: a woman between 18 and 29 years old in good health and CMV-seropositive. Each CDR3 is given with its conserved first and last residue. The order of the fields is J gene, V gene, D gene, clone size, CDR3 protein, CDR3 DNA. D genes are given only for firm matches. Clone size is given for some rows only: seen once, a few or many times, or a class if the clone is expanded.

j_call: TRBJ2-2; v_call: TRBV28; d_call: .; clone_size: .; cdr3_aa: CASGRQLNTGELFF; cdr3_nt: TGTGCCAGCGGCCGACAGTTAAACACCGGGGAGCTGTTTTTT
j_call: TRBJ1-2; v_call: TRBV19; d_call: .; clone_size: .; cdr3_aa: CASRPNWPGGAYGYTF; cdr3_nt: TGTGCCAGTAGACCAAACTGGCCTGGAGGGGCCTATGGCTACACCTTC
j_call: TRBJ1-1; v_call: TRBV7-9; d_call: .; clone_size: .; cdr3_aa: CASSESTSNTEAFF; cdr3_nt: TGTGCCAGCAGTGAGAGCACCTCAAACACTGAAGCTTTCTTT
j_call: TRBJ1-5; v_call: TRBV6-1; d_call: .; clone_size: .; cdr3_aa: CASSEDYSLNQPQHF; cdr3_nt: TGTGCCAGCAGTGAAGATTACAGCCTCAATCAGCCCCAGCATTTT
j_call: TRBJ2-7; v_call: TRBV28; d_call: TRBD2; clone_size: few; cdr3_aa: CASSLTGTRPYEQYF; cdr3_nt: TGTGCCAGCAGTCTGACCGGGACTAGACCTTACGAGCAGTACTTC
j_call: TRBJ2-2; v_call: TRBV5-4; d_call: .; clone_size: .; cdr3_aa: CASSLSWAAGELFF; cdr3_nt: TGTGCCAGCAGCTTGAGTTGGGCCGCCGGGGAGCTGTTTTTT
j_call: TRBJ2-1; v_call: TRBV27; d_call: TRBD2; clone_size: few; cdr3_aa: CASSRPGGGQFF; cdr3_nt: TGTGCCAGCAGTCGCCCCGGCGGGGGGCAGTTCTTC
j_call: TRBJ1-5; v_call: TRBV27; d_call: .; clone_size: .; cdr3_aa: CASSFRENQPQHF; cdr3_nt: TGTGCCAGCAGTTTTAGGGAGAATCAGCCCCAGCATTTT
j_call: TRBJ2-3; v_call: TRBV5-4; d_call: TRBD2; clone_size: few; cdr3_aa: CASSTSGALTDTQYF; cdr3_nt: TGTGCCAGCAGCACTAGCGGGGCCCTCACAGATACGCAGTATTTT
j_call: TRBJ1-2; v_call: TRBV6-5; d_call: .; clone_size: .; cdr3_aa: CASSYNSNYGYTF; cdr3_nt: TGTGCCAGCAGTTATAACAGTAACTATGGCTACACCTTC
j_call: TRBJ2-1; v_call: TRBV29-1; d_call: TRBD2; clone_size: few; cdr3_aa: CSVEHNSVVAGGNEQFF; cdr3_nt: TGCAGCGTTGAACATAATTCCGTGGTAGCGGGAGGTAATGAGCAGTTCTTC
j_call: TRBJ1-4; v_call: TRBV28; d_call: TRBD1; clone_size: .; cdr3_aa: CASSSGQGEEKLFF; cdr3_nt: TGTGCCAGCAGTTCCGGACAGGGTGAAGAAAAACTGTTTTTT
j_call: TRBJ2-5; v_call: TRBV2; d_call: .; clone_size: .; cdr3_aa: CASSVQGAGEETQYF; cdr3_nt: TGTGCCAGCAGTGTACAAGGTGCAGGGGAAGAGACCCAGTACTTC
j_call: TRBJ2-3; v_call: TRBV7-9; d_call: .; clone_size: few; cdr3_aa: CASSLEGLSGPF; cdr3_nt: TGTGCCAGCAGCTTAGAAGGACTCTCAGGACCTTTT
j_call: TRBJ2-7; v_call: TRBV10-3; d_call: .; clone_size: many; cdr3_aa: CAISDMVAESSYEQYF; cdr3_nt: TGTGCCATCAGTGATATGGTTGCGGAGAGCTCCTACGAGCAGTACTTC
j_call: TRBJ2-3; v_call: TRBV6-5; d_call: .; clone_size: .; cdr3_aa: CASSVRGDTQYF; cdr3_nt: TGTGCCAGCAGTGTTAGGGGAGATACGCAGTATTTT
j_call: TRBJ1-2; v_call: TRBV6-5; d_call: .; clone_size: few; cdr3_aa: CASSYWQGRPHGYTF; cdr3_nt: TGTGCCAGCAGTTACTGGCAGGGTAGGCCACATGGCTACACCTTC
j_call: TRBJ1-1; v_call: TRBV5-8; d_call: .; clone_size: .; cdr3_aa: CASSFALFKVTEAFF; cdr3_nt: TGTGCCAGCAGCTTTGCGCTGTTTAAAGTGACTGAAGCTTTCTTT
j_call: TRBJ2-2; v_call: TRBV2; d_call: .; clone_size: few; cdr3_aa: CASRPQGLNTGELFF; cdr3_nt: TGTGCCAGCAGACCCCAGGGATTAAACACCGGGGAGCTGTTTTTT
j_call: TRBJ2-1; v_call: TRBV7-3; d_call: TRBD2; clone_size: few; cdr3_aa: CASSLELAGPNEQFF; cdr3_nt: TGTGCCAGCAGCTTAGAACTAGCGGGCCCCAATGAGCAGTTCTTC
j_call: TRBJ2-3; v_call: TRBV5-4; d_call: TRBD2; clone_size: few; cdr3_aa: CATKRASGSTDTQYF; cdr3_nt: TGTGCCACCAAAAGGGCTAGCGGTAGCACAGATACGCAGTATTTT
j_call: TRBJ1-5; v_call: TRBV30; d_call: .; clone_size: few; cdr3_aa: CAWKTANQPQHF; cdr3_nt: TGTGCCTGGAAGACAGCCAATCAGCCCCAGCATTTT
j_call: TRBJ1-5; v_call: TRBV5-5; d_call: TRBD1; clone_size: few; cdr3_aa: CASSFARDRLLNQPQHF; cdr3_nt: TGTGCCAGCAGCTTCGCCCGGGACAGATTACTAAATCAGCCCCAGCATTTT
j_call: TRBJ1-5; v_call: TRBV7-9; d_call: .; clone_size: .; cdr3_aa: CASSSGPGTNQPQHF; cdr3_nt: TGTGCCAGCAGCTCAGGCCCAGGGACTAATCAGCCCCAGCATTTT
j_call: TRBJ1-2; v_call: TRBV10-3; d_call: .; clone_size: .; cdr3_aa: CAISESVGDSANYGYTF; cdr3_nt: TGTGCCATCAGTGAGTCAGTGGGGGACTCCGCTAACTATGGCTACACCTTC
j_call: TRBJ2-1; v_call: TRBV6-5; d_call: TRBD2; clone_size: few; cdr3_aa: CASSTQGLAPMRQFF; cdr3_nt: TGTGCCAGCAGTACCCAGGGACTAGCACCAATGAGGCAGTTCTTC
j_call: TRBJ1-5; v_call: TRBV19; d_call: .; clone_size: few; cdr3_aa: CASSIVEGGNQPQHF; cdr3_nt: TGTGCCAGTAGTATAGTTGAGGGGGGCAATCAGCCCCAGCATTTT